This TCR beta chain comes out of a study of brain T cells in children with intractable seizures. The CDR3 spans 14 residues. The J segment lost 2 bases and the V segment lost 5 bases, leaving 1 base of the junction unmatched. Germline CDR1 reads MNHEY; CDR2 reads SMNVEV (reference sequence). Study conclusions and caveats: Pre- and post-surgery blood differed in depth, so pre-surgery absences may be undersampling.

This clone appeared once. The antigen is unknown. This table comes from immunoSEQ multiplex PCR, and its TCRdb copy is limited to in-frame clones, with some not included. The sample has 60,000 to 85,000 clones; roughly 91% are singletons. The V call is TRBV27, the J call TRBJ2-7, with TRBD2 matching over 12 bases. This sample comprised peripheral blood, obtained at surgery. The receptor was derived from a boy less than two years old with tuberous sclerosis and intractable seizures. In DNA, the CDR3 is TGTGCCAGCAGTAGGACTAGCGGGGCCTACGAGCAGTACTTC. Its protein is CASSRTSGAYEQYF.